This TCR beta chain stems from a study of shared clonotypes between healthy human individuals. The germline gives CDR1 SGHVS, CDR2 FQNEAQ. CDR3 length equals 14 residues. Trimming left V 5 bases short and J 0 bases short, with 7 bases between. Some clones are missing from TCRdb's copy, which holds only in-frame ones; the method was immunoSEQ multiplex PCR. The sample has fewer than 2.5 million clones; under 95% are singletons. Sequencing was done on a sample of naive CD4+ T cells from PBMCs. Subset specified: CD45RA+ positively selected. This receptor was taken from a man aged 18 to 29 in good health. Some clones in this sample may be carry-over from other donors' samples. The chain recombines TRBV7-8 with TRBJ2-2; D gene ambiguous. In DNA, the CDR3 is TGTGCCAGCAGCAGGGCGGCGAACACCGGGGAGCTGTTTTTT. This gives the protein CASSRAANTGELFF. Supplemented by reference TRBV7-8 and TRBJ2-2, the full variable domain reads GAGVSQSPRYKVAKRGQDVALRCDPISGHVSLFWYQQALGQGPEFLTYFQNEAQLDKSGLPSDRFFAERPEGSVSTLKIQRTQQEDSAVYLCASSRAANTGELFFGEGSRLTVL.